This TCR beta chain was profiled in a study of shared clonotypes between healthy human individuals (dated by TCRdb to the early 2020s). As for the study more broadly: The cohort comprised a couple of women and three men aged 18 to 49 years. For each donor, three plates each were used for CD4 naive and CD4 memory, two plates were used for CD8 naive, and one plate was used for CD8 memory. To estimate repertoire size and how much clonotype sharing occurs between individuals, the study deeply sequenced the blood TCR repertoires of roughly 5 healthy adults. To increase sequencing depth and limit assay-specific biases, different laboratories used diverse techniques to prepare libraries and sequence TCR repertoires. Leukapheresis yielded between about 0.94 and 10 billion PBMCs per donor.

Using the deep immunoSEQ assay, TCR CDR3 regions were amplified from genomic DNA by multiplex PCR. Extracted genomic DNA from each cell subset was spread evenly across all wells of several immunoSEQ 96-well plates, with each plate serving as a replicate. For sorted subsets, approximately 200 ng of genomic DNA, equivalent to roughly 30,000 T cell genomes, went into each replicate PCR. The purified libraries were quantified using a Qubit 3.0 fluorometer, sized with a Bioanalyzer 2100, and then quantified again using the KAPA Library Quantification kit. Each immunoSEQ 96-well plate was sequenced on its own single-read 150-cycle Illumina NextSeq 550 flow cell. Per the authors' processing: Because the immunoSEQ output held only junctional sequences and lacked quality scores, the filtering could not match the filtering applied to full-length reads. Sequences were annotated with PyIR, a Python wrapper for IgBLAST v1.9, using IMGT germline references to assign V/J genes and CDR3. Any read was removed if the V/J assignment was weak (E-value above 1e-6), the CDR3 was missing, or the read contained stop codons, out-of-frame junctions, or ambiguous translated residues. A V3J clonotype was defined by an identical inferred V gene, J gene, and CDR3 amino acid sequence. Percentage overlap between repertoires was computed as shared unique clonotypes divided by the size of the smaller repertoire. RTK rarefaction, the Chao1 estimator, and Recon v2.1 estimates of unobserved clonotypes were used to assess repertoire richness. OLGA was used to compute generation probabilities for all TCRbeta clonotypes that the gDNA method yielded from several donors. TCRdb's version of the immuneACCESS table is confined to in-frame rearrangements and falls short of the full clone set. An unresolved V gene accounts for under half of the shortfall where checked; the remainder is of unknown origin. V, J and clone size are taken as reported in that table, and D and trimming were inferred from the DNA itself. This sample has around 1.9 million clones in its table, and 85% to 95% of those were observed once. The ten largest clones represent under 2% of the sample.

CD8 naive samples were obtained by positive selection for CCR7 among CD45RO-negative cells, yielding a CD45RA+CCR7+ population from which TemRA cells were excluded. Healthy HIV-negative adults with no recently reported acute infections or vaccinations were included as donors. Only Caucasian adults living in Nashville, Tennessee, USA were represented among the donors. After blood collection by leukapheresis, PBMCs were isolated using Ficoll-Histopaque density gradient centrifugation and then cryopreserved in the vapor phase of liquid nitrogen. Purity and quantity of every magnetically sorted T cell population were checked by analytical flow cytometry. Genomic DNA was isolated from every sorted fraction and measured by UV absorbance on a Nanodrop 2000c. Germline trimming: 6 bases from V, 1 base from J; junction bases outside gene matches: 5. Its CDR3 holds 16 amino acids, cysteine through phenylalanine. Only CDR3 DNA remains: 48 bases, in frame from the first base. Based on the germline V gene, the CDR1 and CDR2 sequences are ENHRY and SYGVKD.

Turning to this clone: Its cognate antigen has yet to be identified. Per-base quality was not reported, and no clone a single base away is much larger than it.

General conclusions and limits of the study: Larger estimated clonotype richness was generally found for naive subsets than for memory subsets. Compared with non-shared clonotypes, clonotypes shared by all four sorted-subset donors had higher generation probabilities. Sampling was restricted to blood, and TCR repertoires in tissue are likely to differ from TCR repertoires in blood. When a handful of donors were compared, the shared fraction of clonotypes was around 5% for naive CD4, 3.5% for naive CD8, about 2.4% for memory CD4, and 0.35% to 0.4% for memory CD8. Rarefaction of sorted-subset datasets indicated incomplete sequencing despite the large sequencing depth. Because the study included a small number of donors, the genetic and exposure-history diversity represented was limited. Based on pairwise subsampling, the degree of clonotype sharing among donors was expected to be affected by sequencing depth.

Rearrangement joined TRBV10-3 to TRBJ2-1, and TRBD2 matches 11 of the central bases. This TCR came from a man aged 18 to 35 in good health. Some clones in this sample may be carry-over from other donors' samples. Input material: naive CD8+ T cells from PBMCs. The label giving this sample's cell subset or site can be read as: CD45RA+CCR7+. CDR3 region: CAISATSGRSYNEQFF. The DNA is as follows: TGTGCCATCAGCGCAACTAGCGGGAGATCCTACAATGAGCAGTTCTTC.